This T cell receptor (beta chain) was recovered during a study of cytomegalovirus exposure and HLA in healthy donors. Broader study findings: In an earlier analysis, most TCR beta V segments were productive about 87% or about 30% of the time. A later analysis by the authors found several of the most significant clusters apparently linked to common viral pathogens.

V dropped 7 bases and J dropped 6; count of bases not matched to a gene: 11. CDR1 and CDR2 from the germline V gene are LNHDA and SQIVND (reference sequence). The CDR3 consists of 15 residues. Donors likely had unrecorded immune exposures despite being nominally healthy when sampled. Researchers ran the PCR with 60 Vbeta and 13 Jbeta primers. Some clones are missing from TCRdb's copy, which holds only in-frame ones; the method was immunoSEQ multiplex PCR. The table lists around 78,000 clones. Turning to this clone: The antigen remains undetermined.

The material sequenced was PBMCs. The source is a man between 18 and 29 years old in good health and CMV-seropositive. The rearrangement joins TRBV19 to TRBJ1-1, with 10 nucleotides matching TRBD1. CDR3 DNA: TGTGCCAGTACCCTAGGAGGGACAGGGGACGCTGAAGCTTTCTTT. Protein sequence: CASTLGGTGDAEAFF.